Included here is one T cell receptor (beta chain) sequence, with context. V dropped 2 bases and J dropped 3 bases, with 10 bases sitting between them. The CDR3 loop spans 14 amino acids. CDR1 and CDR2 (germline): MNHNS, SASEGT. These data belong to a study of blood T cell repertoires in COVID-19. Repertoires were generated with immunoSEQ multiplex PCR, while TCRdb's copy carries only in-frame clones and drops some. The sample contains about 140,000 clones, over 75% of which appear only once. The chain couples TRBV6-1 to TRBJ1-2; D is uncertain. This TCR was recovered from a woman aged 45-65 years who had recovered from COVID-19. The sequencing input was PBMCs or T cells enriched from blood (not recorded which). The DNA for the CDR3 is TGTGCCAGCAGTGAATCTACAGCTTACTATGGCTACACCTTC. This encodes CASSESTAYYGYTF.